These 21 T cell receptor beta chains share one sample of origin, sequenced in a study of blood T cells in healthy people across ages. Primed by a sample-barcoded 5' primer and a J-beta primer mix, a second PCR proceeded for about 6 to 12 cycles. TCRdb fed the 5' RACE reads into MiXCR, producing one record per CDR3 protein. The sample has about 1.4 million distinct CDR3 sequences, almost 60% seen once. The material sequenced was blood. The receptor source for this set is a young man in good health.

The J gene is TRBJ2-3, the V gene TRBV5-1; D is possibly TRBD1 (5 bases). The germline gives CDR1 SGHRS, CDR2 YFSETQ. Trimming cost V 2 bases and J 6 bases, with 16 bases left between them. The CDR3 loop spans 15 amino acids. The CDR3 loop reads CASSFRTLSMDTQYF. The CDR3 DNA reads as TGCGCCAGCAGCTTCAGGACACTTAGTATGGATACGCAGTATTTT. The full variable domain, in which reference TRBV5-1 and TRBJ2-3 provide the parts outside the CDR3, is KAGVTQTPRYLIKTRGQQVTLSCSPISGHRSVSWYQQTPGQGLQFLFEYFSETQRNKGNFPGRFSGRQFSNSRSEMNVSTLELGDSALYLCASSFRTLSMDTQYFGPGTRLTVL.

The DNA of the CDR3 is TGCGCCAGCAGCCAAGAAGGCGCTAGAGGACCCGAGCAGTACTTC. This translates into CASSQEGARGPEQYF. The rearrangement links TRBV4-1 to TRBJ2-7; D is undetermined. The CDR3 length is 15 residues. CDR1 is MGHRA and CDR2 is YSYEKL in the germline V gene. Between the trimmed V and J ends, which lost 0 bases and 6 bases, there was a span of 15 bases.

The rearrangement uses TRBV11-2 and TRBJ2-3, with 9 positions matching TRBD2. With V trimmed by 1 base and J by 1 base, 3 bases remained unmatched. Germline V CDR1 and CDR2: SGHAT, FQNNGV. This CDR3 region has 16 residues. The CDR3 DNA reads TGTGCCAGCAGCTTAGGTCAGCGGGGGGGCACAGATACGCAGTATTTT. This translates into CASSLGQRGGTDTQYF.

The gene calls are TRBV24-1 and TRBJ2-3; 10 bases align to TRBD2. The CDR3 consists of 18 residues. Germline V gene lookup returns CDR1 KGHDR and CDR2 SFDVKD. Germline trimming cut 4 bases from V and 3 bases from J; bases unmatched to any gene: 12. In DNA, the CDR3 is TGTGCCACCAGTGACACCATTTCACGAGCGGGGGGGACAGATACGCAGTATTTT. It translates to CATSDTISRAGGTDTQYF.

This clonotype came up a few times. The chain links TRBV6-5 to TRBJ2-7; 7 bases map to TRBD1. This CDR3 is 13 amino acids long. Germline V gene data show CDR1 as MNHEY and CDR2 as SVGAGI. Trimming removed 3 bases from V and 5 bases from J; junction bases left unmatched: 4. In nucleotides, the CDR3 is TGTGCCAGCAGTTATATACAGGGGAACGAGCAGTACTTC. Its protein product is CASSYIQGNEQYF.

The CDR3 coding sequence is TGTGCCAGCAGTTTAGAGGGAAGCCGAGGACTAGCGGGAGGAATCGGCTACGAGCAGTACTTC. Amino acids: CASSLEGSRGLAGGIGYEQYF. The V and J genes are TRBV12-3 or TRBV12-4 and TRBJ2-4; 14 nucleotides agree with TRBD2. The DNA end lines up better with TRBJ2-7; the J call may be wrong. This CDR3 is 21 amino acids long.

The CDR3 is CASSDHSDPETQYF. The DNA of the CDR3 is TGTGCCAGCAGTGACCACTCGGATCCCGAGACCCAGTACTTC. The chain carries TRBV27 and TRBJ2-7; D remains ambiguous. The J call could be wrong; TRBJ2-5 is a better fit for the DNA end. This CDR3 is built from 14 residues. Germline CDR1 reads MNHEY; CDR2 reads SMNVEV (reference sequence).

The V and J genes are TRBV20-1 and TRBJ2-1; 9 bases map to TRBD2. V shed 3 bases and J 10 bases; nucleotides not matched to a gene: 10. The CDR3 loop spans 14 amino acids. CDR1 and CDR2 (germline): DFQATT, SNEGSKA (reference sequence). CDR3 sequence: CSARMASGIGEQFF. CDR3 sequence (DNA): TGCAGTGCTAGGATGGCTAGCGGGATTGGAGAGCAGTTCTTC.

This clonotype appeared a few times. The V and J genes are TRBV4-2 and TRBJ2-1, with a possible D match to TRBD2 (6 bases). CDR1 and CDR2 (germline): LGHNA, YNFKEQ. This CDR3 is built from 16 residues. The V gene lost 0 bases and the J gene lost 6 bases, with 15 bases spanning the gap. The CDR3 DNA reads as TGTGCCAGCAGCCAAGATTCCGGGAGACAGCTCAATGAGCAGTTCTTC. This translates into CASSQDSGRQLNEQFF.

The rearrangement links TRBV10-3 to TRBJ2-4, with D perhaps TRBD1 or TRBD2 (5 bases each). This CDR3 region has 17 residues. Germline CDR1 is ENHRY and CDR2 is SYGVKD. V was shortened by 4 bases and J by 13 bases, with 29 bases between the two germline ends. CDR3 sequence reads: CAISGPYDNSDLGEQYF. CDR3 coding DNA: TGTGCCATCAGTGGACCTTACGACAATTCCGACCTAGGGGAGCAGTACTTC.

V is TRBV20-1 and J is TRBJ2-5; 11 bases agree with TRBD2. The closer fit of TRBJ2-7 to the DNA end suggests the J call may be wrong. The CDR3 contains 17 residues. Germline CDR1 reads DFQATT; CDR2 reads SNEGSKA (reference sequence). As DNA, the CDR3 is TGCAGTGCTAGCAGGCTAATAGCGGGAGGGCCTCCCTACGAGCAGTACTTC. Translated, it gives CSASRLIAGGPPYEQYF.

This clonotype has a single count. This chain joins TRBV18 and TRBJ2-5; 7 nucleotides line up with TRBD2. Germline values: CDR1 KGHSH, CDR2 LQKENI. The CDR3 runs to 14 residues. V lost 6 bases to trimming and J lost 1 base; unmatched junction nucleotides: 5. The CDR3 loop reads CASSRTSTQETQYF. CDR3 nucleotide sequence: TGTGCCAGCTCGCGGACTAGTACCCAAGAGACCCAGTACTTC.

This clonotype came up a few times. This rearrangement joins TRBV10-3 to TRBJ2-4, with D possibly TRBD1 on 5 matching bases. The J call is doubtful: the DNA matches TRBJ2-7 better. The CDR3 extends over 15 amino acids. Looked up from germline, CDR1 is ENHRY and CDR2 is SYGVKD. The CDR3 DNA is TGTGCCATCAGTGGGGGAAGGGGCGGTGGATACGAGCAGTACTTC. It codes for CAISGGRGGGYEQYF.

This clonotype turned up a few times. The chain is built from TRBV6-2 or TRBV6-3 and TRBJ2-1; the D gene is possibly TRBD1 (6 bases). The CDR3 is made up of 13 amino acids. V lost 4 bases and J 7 bases, leaving 11 bases between the germline ends. CDR1 is MNHEY and CDR2 is SVGEGT in the germline V gene. Here the CDR3 reads CASSFETGNEQFF. The CDR3 DNA is TGTGCCAGCAGTTTCGAGACAGGTAATGAGCAGTTCTTC.

This chain joins TRBV7-2 and TRBJ2-5; TRBD1 agrees at 8 bases. V trimming: 4 bases; J trimming: 2 bases; junction bases outside the gene matches: 3. This CDR3 contains 14 residues. The V gene's germline CDR1 is SGHTA and CDR2 FQGNSA. The CDR3 spells CASSYRTGQETQYF. CDR3 nucleotides: TGTGCCAGCAGCTATCGGACAGGGCAAGAGACCCAGTACTTC.

The genes are TRBV11-3 and TRBJ2-6; 7 bases are a match to TRBD1. The junction had 7 bases not matched to a gene; V was cut back by 1 base and J by 1 base. Per the germline V gene, CDR1 is SGHNT and CDR2 is YENEEA. The CDR3 runs 18 residues. This CDR3 reads CASSLGTGPTSGANVLTF. CDR3 sequence (DNA): TGTGCCAGCAGCTTAGGGACAGGCCCAACATCTGGGGCCAACGTCCTGACTTTC.

The chain joins TRBV20-1 to TRBJ1-1; possible D gene TRBD1, 6 bases. The CDR3 is 16 residues long. From germline, CDR1 is DFQATT and CDR2 SNEGSKA (reference sequence). Trimming cost V 0 bases and J 7 bases, with 21 bases left between them. The CDR3 DNA reads as TGCAGTGCTAGAGATAACGTAATGGCAGGGGAGAGTGAAGCTTTCTTT. Protein sequence: CSARDNVMAGESEAFF.

The chain recombines TRBV20-1 with TRBJ2-1; D gene uncertain. Germline-derived CDR1 and CDR2 are DFQATT and SNEGSKA (reference sequence). The CDR3 is 13 amino acids. The germline V and J ends were trimmed by 6 bases and 8 bases, with 17 bases remaining between them. For the CDR3, the DNA is TGCAGTGCCCCGGGCCACACGAGCGATGAGCAGTTCTTC. This encodes CSAPGHTSDEQFF.

The chain links TRBV20-1 to TRBJ2-1, with TRBD2 matching 11 bases. After removal of 6 bases from V and 0 bases from J, the junction contained 4 bases not matched to a gene. Germline values: CDR1 DFQATT, CDR2 SNEGSKA (reference sequence). The CDR3 runs to 15 residues. The CDR3 DNA follows: TGCAGTGCCACCCTAGCGGGAGGCTCCTACAATGAGCAGTTCTTC. It is translated as CSATLAGGSYNEQFF.

This clonotype was detected only a few times. This chain links TRBV4-3 with TRBJ2-5; 7 bases are a match to TRBD1. The last part of the DNA fits TRBJ2-7 better; the J call may be wrong. The germline CDR1 and CDR2 sequences are LGHNA and YSLEER. The length of the CDR3 is 15 residues. Here the CDR3 reads CASSLLTGMGYEQYF. CDR3 DNA: TGCGCCAGCAGCCTTTTGACAGGGATGGGATACGAGCAGTACTTC.

The chain combines TRBV6-5 with TRBJ2-1; 11 nucleotides line up with TRBD1. The CDR3 is 14 residues long. V lost 3 bases, J lost 9 bases, and 4 bases stayed unmatched. Germline lookup yields CDR1 MNHEY and CDR2 SVGAGI. CDR3 nucleotide sequence: TGTGCCAGCAGTTATGGACAGGGGGCAAGTGAGCAGTTCTTC. Translation: CASSYGQGASEQFF.